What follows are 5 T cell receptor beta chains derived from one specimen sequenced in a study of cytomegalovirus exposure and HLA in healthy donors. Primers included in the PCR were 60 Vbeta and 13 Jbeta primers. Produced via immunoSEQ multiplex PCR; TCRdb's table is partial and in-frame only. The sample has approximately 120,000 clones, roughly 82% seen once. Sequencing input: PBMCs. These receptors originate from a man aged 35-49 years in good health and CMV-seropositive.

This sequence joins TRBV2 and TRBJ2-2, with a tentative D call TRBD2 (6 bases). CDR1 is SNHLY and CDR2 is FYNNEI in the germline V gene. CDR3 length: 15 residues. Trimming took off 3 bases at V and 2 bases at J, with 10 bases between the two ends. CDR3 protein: CASSEERVNTGELFF. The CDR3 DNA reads TGTGCCAGCAGTGAGGAGCGGGTAAACACCGGGGAGCTGTTTTTT.

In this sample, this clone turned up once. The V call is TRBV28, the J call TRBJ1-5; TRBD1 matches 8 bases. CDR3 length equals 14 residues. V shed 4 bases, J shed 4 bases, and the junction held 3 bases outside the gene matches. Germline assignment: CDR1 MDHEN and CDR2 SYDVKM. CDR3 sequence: CASSWTGQNQPQHF. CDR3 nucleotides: TGTGCCAGCAGTTGGACAGGGCAAAATCAGCCCCAGCATTTT. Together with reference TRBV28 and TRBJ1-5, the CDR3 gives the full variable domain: DVKVTQSSRYLVKRTGEKVFLECVQDMDHENMFWYRQDPGLGLRLIYFSYDVKMKEKGDIPEGYSVSREKKERFSLILESASTNQTSMYLCASSWTGQNQPQHFGDGTRLSIL.

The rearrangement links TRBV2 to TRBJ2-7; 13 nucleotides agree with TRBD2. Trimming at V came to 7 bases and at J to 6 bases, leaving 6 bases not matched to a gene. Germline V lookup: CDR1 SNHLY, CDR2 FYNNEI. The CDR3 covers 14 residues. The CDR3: CASITSGGALEQYF. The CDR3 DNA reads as TGTGCCAGCATTACTAGCGGGGGGGCCCTCGAGCAGTACTTC.

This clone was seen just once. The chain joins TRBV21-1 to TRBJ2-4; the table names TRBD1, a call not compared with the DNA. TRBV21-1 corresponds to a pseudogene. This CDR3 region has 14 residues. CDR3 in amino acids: CASSKSQGSDVEYF. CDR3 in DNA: TGTGCCAGCAGCAAGAGCCAGGGATCAGATGTCGAGTACTTC.

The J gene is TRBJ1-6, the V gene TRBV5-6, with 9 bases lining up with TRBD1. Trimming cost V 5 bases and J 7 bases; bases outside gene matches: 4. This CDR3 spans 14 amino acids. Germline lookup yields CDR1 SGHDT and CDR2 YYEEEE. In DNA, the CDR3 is TGTGCCAGCAGAGCGACAGGGGGAAATTCACCCCTCCACTTT. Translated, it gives CASRATGGNSPLHF.